This passage covers 6 T cell receptor beta chains from one sample sequenced in a study of CD8+ T cells in alopecia areata (dated by TCRdb to 2016 to 2019). What this sample's time point label stands for: around 4 weeks on oral tofacitinib. The sample's treatment or condition label, decoded: oral pan-JAK inhibitor, 5-10 mg twice daily. The receptor library was made with the immunoSEQ multiplex PCR assay. RNA was extracted from all samples and reverse transcribed into cDNA, which served as template for TCR sequencing. TCRdb limited this immuneACCESS table to in-frame rearrangements with V and J called. A share of clones is missing; checked studies link under half to unresolved V genes, and the rest is unexplained. The sample table shows 200,000 to 250,000 clones, and over 60% are seen once. Clones ranked in the top ten supply roughly 4.2% of the sample. Sequencing was performed on CD4+ T cells sorted from blood, taken at week 4, from a patient treated with tofacitinib. These receptor sequences come from a human donor with alopecia areata.

The chain combines TRBV27 with TRBJ2-1; D may be TRBD1 (6 bases). Looked up from germline, CDR1 is MNHEY and CDR2 is SMNVEV (reference sequence). The CDR3 extends over 14 amino acids. Trimming removed 5 bases at V and 5 bases at J, with 13 bases between. CDR3 sequence reads: CASSLTGEHNEQFF. DNA for the CDR3: TGTGCCAGCAGTCTGACAGGCGAACACAATGAGCAGTTCTTC.

V and J are TRBV29-1 and TRBJ1-1, with TRBD1 matching over 8 bases. The CDR3 extends over 12 amino acids. With V trimmed by 6 bases and J by 7 bases, 7 bases remained unmatched. Looked up from germline, CDR1 is SQVTM and CDR2 is ANQGSEA. The CDR3 region has the DNA TGCAGCGTGGGAGGACAGGGACTTGAAGCTTTCTTT. It translates to CSVGGQGLEAFF.

The rearrangement uses TRBV19 and TRBJ2-7, with a weak D call TRBD2 (6 bases). Trimming shortened V by 5 bases and J by 2 bases, and 16 bases separated the two germline ends. This CDR3 spans 15 amino acids. The germline V gene encodes CDR1 LNHDA and CDR2 SQIVND (reference sequence). As DNA, the CDR3 is TGTGCCAGTAGTTATCGGAGGGGCCTAACCTACGAGCAGTACTTC. Its translation is CASSYRRGLTYEQYF.

J is TRBJ1-2 and V is TRBV29-1; D call uncertain. This CDR3 spans 12 amino acids. Germline lookup yields CDR1 SQVTM and CDR2 ANQGSEA. Deletions cut 7 bases from V and 8 bases from J, with 17 bases between. DNA of the CDR3: TGCAGCGCCCTAAGACGTATGGAGGGCTACACCTTC. It encodes CSALRRMEGYTF.

The chain couples TRBV19 to TRBJ1-5; 8 bases agree with TRBD1. There are 15 residues in the CDR3. CDR1 and CDR2 (germline): LNHDA, SQIVND (reference sequence). With 10 bases clipped from V and 7 bases from J, the junction kept 15 bases outside the gene matches. In nucleotides, the CDR3 is TGTGCCACCTCCCCCTCCCCAGGGGGCAGGCAGCCCCAGCATTTT. This sequence encodes CATSPSPGGRQPQHF.

This clone turned up a few times. This chain links TRBV13 with TRBJ1-2; D remains unclear. This CDR3 region has 14 residues. V was shortened by 0 bases and J by 4 bases, with 9 bases between the two germline ends. The germline CDR1 and CDR2 sequences are PRHDT and FYEKMQ (reference sequence). The CDR3 here is CASSLGGQTYGYTF. In nucleotides, the CDR3 is TGTGCCAGCAGCTTAGGAGGTCAAACCTATGGCTACACCTTC.